This T cell receptor beta chain appears in the sequencing data of a study of blood T cells in healthy people across ages. The CDR3 runs to 16 residues. Germline V gene lookup returns CDR1 SQVTM and CDR2 ANQGSEA. Trimming at V came to 4 bases and at J to 0 bases, leaving 4 bases not matched to a gene. A second roughly 6 to 11 cycle PCR used barcoded and J-beta primers. In TCRdb, the 5' RACE reads were re-called with MiXCR into one record per CDR3 protein. Of around 800,000 distinct CDR3 sequences listed, about 55% are singletons. At least 5.5 micrograms of total RNA were extracted per sample. The clonotype was recovered from a man aged 80 or over in good health. Sequencing was carried out using blood. The chain joins TRBV29-1 to TRBJ2-6, with 9 positions matching TRBD2. The CDR3 sequence: CSVAAGGVSGANVLTF. CDR3 nucleotide sequence: TGCAGCGTTGCGGCGGGAGGGGTCTCTGGGGCCAACGTCCTGACTTTC.